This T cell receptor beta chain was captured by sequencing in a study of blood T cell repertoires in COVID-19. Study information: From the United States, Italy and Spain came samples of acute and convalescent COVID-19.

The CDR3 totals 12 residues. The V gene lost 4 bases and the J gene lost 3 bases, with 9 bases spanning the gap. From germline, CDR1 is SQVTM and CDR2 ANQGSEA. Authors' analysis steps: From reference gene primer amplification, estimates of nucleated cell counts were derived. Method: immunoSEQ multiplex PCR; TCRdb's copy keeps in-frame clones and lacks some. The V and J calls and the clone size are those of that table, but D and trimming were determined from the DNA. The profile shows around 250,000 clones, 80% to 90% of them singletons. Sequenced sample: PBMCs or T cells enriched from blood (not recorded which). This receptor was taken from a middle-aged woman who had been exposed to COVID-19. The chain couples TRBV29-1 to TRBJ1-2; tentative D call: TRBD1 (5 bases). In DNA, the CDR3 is TGCAGCGTTGTGTGGGGCGACTATGGCTACACCTTC. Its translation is CSVVWGDYGYTF.